These 25 T cell receptor beta chains came from one sample sequenced in a study of T cell repertoires in cytomegalovirus infection. Via MiXCR, TCRdb re-called the reads, giving one row per CDR3 protein. The sample lists fewer than 1,000,000 distinct CDR3 sequences, 25% to 40% occurring once. The antigens these receptors bind are not known. This specimen was cultured CD8+ T cells from PBMCs, taken from culture after CMV antigen stimulation. The receptors were gathered from a human donor in good health (CMV status not recorded). Some clones in this sample may be carry-over from other donors' samples.

The V call is TRBV12-3 or TRBV12-4, the J call TRBJ2-3; 9 bases map to TRBD2. V shed 5 bases, J shed 5 bases, and the junction held 11 bases outside the gene matches. CDR3 size: 16 residues. In DNA, the CDR3 is TGTGCCAGCAGTACCCTAGCGGGGAGATTTAGAGATACGCAGTATTTT. Its translation is CASSTLAGRFRDTQYF.

This clonotype appeared a few times. This chain connects TRBV10-3 to TRBJ2-3; D gene uncertain. CDR1 ENHRY and CDR2 SYGVKD come from the germline V gene. The CDR3 sequence is 14 residues long. Trimming pared 6 bases from V and 1 base from J, leaving 11 bases between. For the CDR3, the DNA is TGTGCCATCAGCCAAATTCCCCGCACAGATACGCAGTATTTT. This codes for CAISQIPRTDTQYF.

Ten or more counts support this clonotype. The rearrangement uses TRBV7-6 and TRBJ1-1; D call uncertain. The V end was cut by 1 base, the J end by 1 base, with 10 bases between. The CDR3 is 15 residues long. CDR1 is SGHVS and CDR2 is FNYEAQ in the germline V gene. The CDR3 DNA reads as TGTGCCAGCAGCTTAGGGCACCGACCGAACACTGAAGCTTTCTTT. As protein: CASSLGHRPNTEAFF.

This clonotype was counted at least ten times. The rearrangement joins TRBV6-1 to TRBJ1-4, with unresolved D. This CDR3 region has 15 residues. V lost 2 bases and J 7 bases, leaving 14 bases between the germline ends. Germline CDR1 MNHNS, CDR2 SASEGT. The CDR3, as DNA: TGTGCCAGCAGTGAAATCGGGGAGGGTTCTGAAAAACTGTTTTTT. This sequence encodes CASSEIGEGSEKLFF.

The V gene is TRBV7-9, the J gene TRBJ2-2; TRBD1 matches at 10 bases. The CDR3 has 15 residues. The V and J ends lost 5 bases and 6 bases, in that order; junction bases with no gene match: 6. Germline loops: CDR1 SEHNR, CDR2 FQNEAQ (reference sequence). This CDR3 is CASSLTGTGAGELFF. The CDR3 DNA is TGTGCCAGCAGCCTAACCGGGACAGGGGCCGGGGAGCTGTTTTTT.

In the case of this clonotype: At one end, the junction sequence differs from germline, possibly due to a read error. This chain uses TRBV12-3 or TRBV12-4 with TRBJ1-2, with a tentative D call TRBD1 (6 bases). The CDR3 sequence is 15 residues long. This chain's CDR3 is CSSSVTGSWGDGYTF. The CDR3 DNA follows: TGTTCCAGCAGTGTGACAGGCAGCTGGGGTGATGGCTACACCTTC.

The chain combines TRBV28 with TRBJ2-3; D may be TRBD1 (6 bases). The germline gives CDR1 MDHEN, CDR2 SYDVKM. The CDR3 has 15 amino acids. Trimming took off 2 bases at V and 4 bases at J, with 13 bases between the two ends. DNA of the CDR3: TGTGCCAGCAGTTTAGTCCAGACAGGCCCAGATACGCAGTATTTT. Residues: CASSLVQTGPDTQYF.

The sample holds a few counts of this clonotype. The chain carries TRBV19 and TRBJ1-1, with D possibly being TRBD1 (5 bases). This CDR3 has 14 amino acids. Between the trimmed V and J ends, which lost 4 bases and 1 base, there was a span of 10 bases. In germline, CDR1 is LNHDA, CDR2 SQIVND (reference sequence). CDR3 bases: TGTGCCAGTAGTACCCGGGACCCGAACACTGAAGCTTTCTTT. This translates into CASSTRDPNTEAFF.

This chain connects TRBV9 to TRBJ1-2; D is unclear. Germline V gene sequence: CDR1 SGDLS, CDR2 YYNGEE. Trimming stripped 4 bases from V and 13 bases from J, with 14 bases between. The length of the CDR3 is 11 residues. The CDR3 loop reads CASSPRTVATF. The CDR3 coding sequence is TGTGCCAGCAGCCCCCGGACGGTCGCCACCTTC. Based on the CDR3 plus reference TRBV9 and TRBJ1-2, the full variable domain is DSGVTQTPKHLITATGQRVTLRCSPRSGDLSVYWYQQSLDQGLQFLIQYYNGEERAKGNILERFSAQQFPDLHSELNLSSLELGDSALYFCASSPRTVATFGSGTRLTVV.

V is TRBV29-1 and J is TRBJ2-5; D ambiguous. Germline CDR1 is SQVTM and CDR2 is ANQGSEA. This CDR3 comprises 14 residues. V dropped 5 bases and J dropped 0 bases, with 13 bases sitting between them. In nucleotides, the CDR3 is TGCAGCGTTCTTGGAGAAACATACCAAGAGACCCAGTACTTC. Its protein is CSVLGETYQETQYF. Using reference TRBV29-1 and TRBJ2-5 for the parts outside the CDR3, the full variable domain is SAVISQKPSRDICQRGTSLTIQCQVDSQVTMMFWYRQQPGQSLTLIATANQGSEATYESGFVIDKFPISRPNLTFSTLTVSNMSPEDSSIYLCSVLGETYQETQYFGPGTRLLVL.

This clonotype was observed a few times. The chain uses TRBV3-1 and TRBJ2-5, with D unclear. Trimming took 0 bases from V and 4 from J, leaving 9 bases between them. The germline V gene has CDR1 LGHDT and CDR2 YNNKEL (reference sequence). The length of the CDR3 is 14 residues. CDR3 nucleotides: TGTGCCAGCAGCCAAGATTTAGGGTCAGAGACCCAGTACTTC. The encoded protein is CASSQDLGSETQYF.

The rearrangement uses TRBV27 and TRBJ2-6; D is unclear. V lost 3 bases to trimming and J lost 5 bases, with 11 bases between them. In germline, CDR1 is MNHEY, CDR2 SMNVEV (reference sequence). The CDR3 consists of 15 residues. CDR3: CASSLTPRRANVLTF. DNA of the CDR3: TGTGCCAGCAGTTTGACCCCGCGAAGGGCCAACGTCCTGACTTTC.

The table lists this clonotype with a few counts. Germline and junction disagree at one end, which may indicate a read error. The V call is TRBV7-7, the J call TRBJ2-5; tentatively, D is TRBD2 (5 bases). Per germline, CDR1 SSHAT and CDR2 FNYEAQ (reference sequence). This CDR3 contains 15 residues. CDR3 sequence reads: CASSFRGRHQETQYF. The DNA for the CDR3 is TGTGCTAGCAGCTTCCGGGGTCGGCATCAAGAGACCCAGTACTTC.

The CDR3 spells CSAGGGAREETQYF. DNA for the CDR3: TGCAGTGCAGGTGGGGGGGCCAGGGAAGAGACCCAGTACTTC. The chain links TRBV20-1 to TRBJ2-5; D is possibly TRBD2 (7 bases). Germline CDR1 DFQATT, CDR2 SNEGSKA (reference sequence). V was shortened by 6 bases and J by 3 bases, with 17 bases between the two germline ends. The CDR3 runs to 14 residues.

The V and J genes are TRBV2 and TRBJ1-2, with TRBD1 as a possible D gene (5 bases). The germline CDR1 and CDR2 sequences are SNHLY and FYNNEI. V was trimmed by 3 bases and J by 7 bases, leaving 15 bases between them. The CDR3 runs 14 residues. The CDR3 here is CASSELGGKLGYTF. The DNA of the CDR3 is TGTGCCAGCAGTGAGCTCGGGGGTAAGCTTGGCTACACCTTC.

This clonotype was found many times. This chain joins TRBV7-8 and TRBJ2-1; 10 bases match TRBD1. CDR1 and CDR2 from the germline V gene are SGHVS and FQNEAQ. Losses at the gene ends were 8 bases for V and 8 bases for J; bases not matched to a gene: 6. The CDR3 runs 13 residues. Here the CDR3 reads CASRDRGSDEQFF. CDR3 nucleotides: TGTGCCAGCCGGGACAGGGGAAGCGATGAGCAGTTCTTC.

As concerns this clonotype: A read error is possible here, since a much larger clone lies one base away. The chain employs TRBV28 and TRBJ2-1, with D possibly TRBD1 on 5 matching bases. The CDR3 is made up of 15 amino acids. Germline V gives CDR1 MDHEN, CDR2 SYDVKM. CDR3 sequence reads: CVSSSLDSLYNEQFF. CDR3 sequence (DNA): TGTGTCAGCAGTTCCTTAGACAGCCTCTACAATGAGCAGTTCTTC.

As for this clonotype: Being one base from a much bigger clone, this may be a read error. V usage is TRBV7-2 and J usage is TRBJ2-5; the D gene is possibly TRBD2 (6 bases). Germline V gene lookup returns CDR1 SGHTA and CDR2 FQGNSA. The CDR3 has 16 residues. The CDR3 protein is CVSSLTLASTRETQYF. CDR3 bases: TGTGTCAGCAGCTTAACACTAGCCTCTACCAGGGAGACCCAGTACTTC.

This clonotype was detected a few times. This chain connects TRBV4-3 to TRBJ1-1, with D maybe TRBD1 (5 bases). Germline CDR1 LGHNA, CDR2 YSLEER. The CDR3 spans 17 residues. Trimming cost V 0 bases and J 0 bases, with 14 bases left between them. The CDR3 region is CASSQEKVGDLNTEAFF. The CDR3 region has the DNA TGCGCCAGCAGCCAAGAAAAGGTGGGGGATTTGAACACTGAAGCTTTCTTT.

This clonotype was seen a handful of times. The rearrangement links TRBV2 to TRBJ2-1; perhaps TRBD1 as D (6 bases). This CDR3 comprises 14 residues. The germline V gene encodes CDR1 SNHLY and CDR2 FYNNEI. The V and J ends lost 9 bases and 0 bases respectively, with 12 bases between them. The CDR3 sequence is CASIVGASYNEQFF. CDR3 nucleotides: TGTGCCAGTATTGTGGGGGCCTCCTACAATGAGCAGTTCTTC.

The CDR3 loop reads CSASPGQGGNEQFF. The DNA for the CDR3 is TGCAGTGCCTCCCCCGGCCAGGGCGGGAATGAGCAGTTCTTC. This chain connects TRBV20-1 to TRBJ2-1, with D possibly called TRBD1 or TRBD2 (5 bases each). Looked up from germline, CDR1 is DFQATT and CDR2 is SNEGSKA (reference sequence). Trimming removed 6 bases from V and 7 bases from J, with 19 bases in between. The CDR3 has 14 residues.

This clonotype was counted only a few times. The rearrangement links TRBV29-1 to TRBJ1-2; perhaps TRBD1 as D (6 bases). This CDR3 region has 15 residues. The V and J ends lost 6 bases and 2 bases respectively, with 19 bases between them. The germline gives CDR1 SQVTM, CDR2 ANQGSEA. The DNA of the CDR3 is TGCAGCGTACGCCACAGGGAAGTAGGGAACTATGGCTACACCTTC. This encodes CSVRHREVGNYGYTF.

This clonotype appeared many times. The V and J genes are TRBV4-1 and TRBJ2-6, with a tentative D call TRBD1 (6 bases). Germline lookup yields CDR1 MGHRA and CDR2 YSYEKL. The CDR3 is made up of 21 amino acids. The V end lost 3 bases, the J end lost 1 base, and 25 bases lay between the germline ends. The CDR3 loop reads CASSQVMGRGILQSGANVLTF. Here the CDR3 DNA reads TGCGCCAGCAGCCAGGTCATGGGCAGGGGTATCTTACAATCTGGGGCCAACGTCCTGACTTTC.

J is TRBJ1-2 and V is TRBV29-1; maybe TRBD1 (6 bases). V dropped 3 bases and J dropped 4 bases, with 12 bases sitting between them. The CDR3 length is 13 residues. Germline V gives CDR1 SQVTM, CDR2 ANQGSEA. The CDR3 spells CSVDVQGAYGYTF. The CDR3 bases are TGCAGCGTTGATGTACAGGGTGCCTATGGCTACACCTTC.

This clonotype has a handful of counts. The rearrangement joins TRBV4-2 to TRBJ2-7, with 7 bases that match TRBD1. Germline CDR1 LGHNA, CDR2 YNFKEQ. Germline trimming cut 1 base from V and 4 bases from J; bases unmatched to any gene: 4. This CDR3 region has 14 residues. The CDR3 loop is CASSQGRGQYEQYF. The CDR3 nucleotides read TGTGCCAGCAGCCAAGGTAGGGGGCAGTACGAGCAGTACTTC.